Presented here are 20 T cell receptor beta chains from one specimen sequenced in a study of T cells in localized non-small cell lung cancer. The method was immunoSEQ multiplex PCR; TCRdb's version includes in-frame clones alone and lacks a portion of them. The sample shows 900 to 1,000 clones, approximately 23% of them seen only once. The material sequenced was normal lung tissue next to the tumor, taken before any cancer treatment. The receptors were gathered from a woman aged 35 to 75 with stage III lung adenocarcinoma.

This clone is labeled medium-sized (0.01 to 0.1%). The rearrangement uses TRBV11-3 and TRBJ2-7, with 7 bases matching TRBD1. Germline CDR1 is SGHNT and CDR2 is YENEEA. V lost 5 bases to trimming and J lost 2 bases; unmatched junction nucleotides: 9. CDR3 size: 15 residues. CDR3 sequence reads: CASSQATGTAYEQYF. For the CDR3, the DNA is TGTGCCAGCAGCCAAGCTACCGGGACAGCCTACGAGCAGTACTTC. The full variable domain, completed using reference TRBV11-3 and TRBJ2-7, is EAGVVQSPRYKIIEKKQPVAFWCNPISGHNTLYWYLQNLGQGPELLIRYENEEAVDDSQLPKDRFSAERLKGVDSTLKIQPAELGDSAVYLCASSQATGTAYEQYFGPGTRLTVT.

The chain carries TRBV11-3 and TRBJ2-1; 7 bases match TRBD2. With 7 bases clipped from V and 10 bases from J, the junction kept 19 bases outside the gene matches. The CDR3 contains 16 residues. Germline V gives CDR1 SGHNT, CDR2 YENEEA. This CDR3 reads CASNGVGGPSGREQFF. The DNA for the CDR3 is TGTGCCAGCAACGGGGTGGGAGGGCCCTCAGGGAGGGAGCAGTTCTTC.

This chain joins TRBV19 and TRBJ2-3, with 10 bases matching TRBD1. Losses at the gene ends were 4 bases for V and 5 bases for J; bases not matched to a gene: 3. CDR1 LNHDA and CDR2 SQIVND come from the germline V gene (reference sequence). The CDR3 sequence is 14 residues long. The CDR3 spells CASSSRDRGDTQYF. The CDR3 nucleotides read TGTGCCAGTAGTAGCCGGGACAGGGGAGATACGCAGTATTTT.

In this sample, this clone is large. V gene TRBV28 combines with J gene TRBJ2-5; TRBD2 matches at 9 bases. The CDR3 runs to 17 residues. The ends lost 8 bases at V and 4 bases at J; junction bases unmatched: 17. CDR1 is MDHEN and CDR2 is SYDVKM in the germline V gene. The DNA for the CDR3 is TGTGCCAGCGGACATCCCCCGTTGACAGCGGGAGGAGAGACCCAGTACTTC. This translates into CASGHPPLTAGGETQYF.

The chain links TRBV29-1 to TRBJ2-1; 11 bases map to TRBD1. The CDR3 has 13 residues. V lost 7 bases to trimming and J lost 3 bases; unmatched junction nucleotides: 2. Germline V CDR1 and CDR2: SQVTM, ANQGSEA. CDR3 nucleotides: TGCAGCGCCGGGACAGGGGGCTACAATGAGCAGTTCTTC. Protein product: CSAGTGGYNEQFF.

V gene TRBV29-1 combines with J gene TRBJ2-7; D possibly matches TRBD1 or TRBD2 (5 bases each). CDR1 and CDR2 (germline): SQVTM, ANQGSEA. The CDR3 contains 13 residues. V lost 1 base to trimming and J lost 7 bases, with 14 bases between them. The CDR3 reads CSVEGDRRGEQYF. CDR3 sequence (DNA): TGCAGCGTTGAAGGGGACCGCCGGGGAGAGCAGTACTTC.

There are a few counts of this clone. The chain combines TRBV6-8 with TRBJ1-5; D is perhaps TRBD1 (5 bases). Germline CDR1 is MNHGY and CDR2 is SAAAGT. With 5 bases removed from V and 4 bases from J, the gap between germline ends came to 18 bases. This CDR3 contains 16 residues. CDR3 in amino acids: CASSGREGAWNQPQHF. CDR3 coding DNA: TGTGCCAGCAGTGGGAGGGAAGGGGCGTGGAATCAGCCCCAGCATTTT.

A word on this clone: A junction end diverges from the germline sequence, so it may reflect a read error. This sequence joins TRBV11-3 and TRBJ2-7; D is perhaps TRBD1 or TRBD2 (5 bases each). Per germline, CDR1 SGHNT and CDR2 YENEEA. This CDR3 is 14 amino acids long. The CDR3: CASSLLGDGDEQYF. The CDR3 nucleotides read TGTGCTAGCAGCTTATTAGGGGACGGCGACGAGCAGTACTTC.

The V and J genes are TRBV6-8 and TRBJ2-3, with 14 bases that match TRBD2. The trim removed 8 bases at V and 6 bases at J, leaving 10 bases unmatched. Germline V gene data show CDR1 as MNHGY and CDR2 as SAAAGT. The CDR3 totals 16 residues. CDR3 loop: CASGAPGTSGSDTQYF. Written as DNA, the CDR3 is TGTGCCAGCGGAGCCCCCGGGACTAGCGGGAGTGATACGCAGTATTTT.

This clone turned up a few times. V gene TRBV11-3 combines with J gene TRBJ1-1; 7 bases are a match to TRBD1. The CDR3 has 16 amino acids. Germline assignment: CDR1 SGHNT and CDR2 YENEEA. V lost 5 bases and J lost 3; bases outside the gene matches: 12. CDR3 bases: TGTGCCAGCAGCCCAAGACAGGGAGCAACCTACACTGAAGCTTTCTTT. Protein: CASSPRQGATYTEAFF.

By share, this clone counts as large. This chain uses TRBV9 with TRBJ1-5; D remains unclear. This CDR3 region has 15 residues. Deletions cut 5 bases from V and 0 bases from J, with 12 bases between. The germline gives CDR1 SGDLS, CDR2 YYNGEE. The CDR3 reads CASRLDAYSNQPQHF. Here the CDR3 DNA reads TGTGCCAGCAGACTGGACGCATATAGCAATCAGCCCCAGCATTTT.

This clone has more than one count but fewer than ten. The CDR3 spells CASSSGQPNTEAFF. CDR3 coding DNA: TGCGCCAGCAGCTCGGGACAGCCGAACACTGAAGCTTTCTTT. V and J are TRBV5-1 and TRBJ1-1, with 7 bases matching TRBD1. CDR3 size: 14 residues. Germline V gene data show CDR1 as SGHRS and CDR2 as YFSETQ. J was trimmed by 1 base and V by 3 bases; bases with no gene match: 3.

The chain carries TRBV9 and TRBJ1-1, with a weak D call TRBD1 (5 bases). The V gene's germline CDR1 is SGDLS and CDR2 YYNGEE. The length of the CDR3 is 15 residues. Trimming removed 4 bases from V and 1 base from J, with 14 bases in between. The CDR3 coding sequence is TGTGCCAGCAGCCCGGGGACGCTCGGGAACACTGAAGCTTTCTTT. It is translated as CASSPGTLGNTEAFF.

The J gene is TRBJ1-6, the V gene TRBV19; D unclear. Trimming removed 7 bases from V and 9 bases from J, with 19 bases in between. CDR1 is LNHDA and CDR2 is SQIVND in the germline V gene (reference sequence). The CDR3 contains 15 residues. CDR3 residues: CASTLGRQASSPLHF. Here the CDR3 DNA reads TGTGCCAGTACCCTGGGAAGGCAGGCGAGTTCACCCCTCCACTTT.

This clone has a handful of counts. The chain joins TRBV6-8 to TRBJ1-2; D perhaps matches TRBD1 (5 bases). CDR3 size: 13 residues. Germline-derived CDR1 and CDR2 are MNHGY and SAAAGT. V lost 5 bases and J 8 bases, leaving 15 bases between the germline ends. The CDR3 DNA follows: TGTGCCAGCAGTACTTACGGGGCGGACGGCTACACCTTC. It specifies CASSTYGADGYTF.

The V call is TRBV12-5, the J call TRBJ2-5; possibly TRBD1 or TRBD2 for D (6 bases each). The CDR3 covers 15 residues. The ends were cut back, 5 bases at V and 3 bases at J, with 16 bases in the middle. Germline CDR1 is LGHNT and CDR2 is FRNRAP. As DNA, the CDR3 is TGTGCTAGTGGTCGGGGGCTAGCTGGAGAAGAGACCCAGTACTTC. This encodes CASGRGLAGEETQYF.

V gene TRBV6-8 combines with J gene TRBJ2-3; perhaps TRBD2 as D (6 bases). The V gene lost 4 bases and the J gene lost 1 base, with 12 bases spanning the gap. The CDR3 is made up of 15 amino acids. Germline V lookup: CDR1 MNHGY, CDR2 SAAAGT. CDR3 nucleotide sequence: TGTGCCAGCAGTTTTGCGGGACTGGGCACAGATACGCAGTATTTT. It translates to CASSFAGLGTDTQYF.

The CDR3 coding sequence is TGTGCCAGCAGTTACACCGGGACCTACGAGCAGTACTTC. Its translation: CASSYTGTYEQYF. The chain links TRBV6-8 to TRBJ2-7; TRBD2 might be the D (5 bases). The germline CDR1 and CDR2 sequences are MNHGY and SAAAGT. CDR3 size: 13 residues. V lost 2 bases, J lost 2 bases, and 7 bases lay in between.

This chain joins TRBV10-1 and TRBJ2-1, with no clear D. Trimming removed 6 bases from V and 5 bases from J, with 5 bases in between. The length of the CDR3 is 11 residues. Germline CDR1 WNHNN, CDR2 SYGVQD (reference sequence). The CDR3 loop is CASRMNNEQFF. The DNA of the CDR3 is TGCGCCAGCAGAATGAACAATGAGCAGTTCTTC.

This chain joins TRBV11-3 and TRBJ2-1, with D possibly matching TRBD2 (6 bases). From germline, CDR1 is SGHNT and CDR2 YENEEA. The V end lost 0 bases, the J end lost 8 bases, and 14 bases lay between the germline ends. The CDR3 contains 15 residues. This CDR3 is CASSLEASESHEQFF. CDR3 DNA: TGTGCCAGCAGCTTAGAGGCTAGCGAATCCCATGAGCAGTTCTTC. The variable domain in full, with the rest retrieved from reference TRBV11-3 and TRBJ2-1, is EAGVVQSPRYKIIEKKQPVAFWCNPISGHNTLYWYLQNLGQGPELLIRYENEEAVDDSQLPKDRFSAERLKGVDSTLKIQPAELGDSAVYLCASSLEASESHEQFFGPGTRLTVL.